The next 32 T cell receptor beta chains were all read from a single sample in a study of blood T cell repertoires in COVID-19. Only in-frame clones appear in the TCRdb table, and some are missing; sequencing was by immunoSEQ multiplex PCR. This sample yields about 150,000 clones, of which about four fifths are seen a single time; about 31% belongs to the top ten. The sample comprised peripheral blood. The receptors were gathered from a woman in her fifties or sixties with acute or convalescent COVID-19.

The V gene is TRBV27, the J gene TRBJ1-5, with 7 bases identical to TRBD1. Germline CDR1 reads MNHEY; CDR2 reads SMNVEV (reference sequence). With V trimmed by 5 bases and J by 0 bases, 19 bases remained unmatched. This CDR3 is built from 20 residues. CDR3 in DNA: TGTGCCAGCAGTCAACGGGGAGGCGGGACAGACCTTAATAGCAATCAGCCCCAGCATTTT. Translation gives CASSQRGGGTDLNSNQPQHF.

The chain employs TRBV10-3 and TRBJ2-5; 8 positions agree with TRBD1. Germline CDR1 is ENHRY and CDR2 is SYGVKD. This CDR3 comprises 12 residues. The J segment lost 5 bases and the V segment lost 10 bases, leaving 6 bases of the junction unmatched. This chain's CDR3 is CATRTGSETQYF. Here the CDR3 DNA reads TGTGCCACCCGGACAGGGTCGGAGACCCAGTACTTC.

This clone showed up just a few times. V usage is TRBV6-1 and J usage is TRBJ2-1, with 11 positions matching TRBD2. V trimming: 4 bases; J trimming: 0 bases; junction bases outside the gene matches: 14. Germline CDR1 and CDR2: MNHNS and SASEGT. The CDR3 runs to 20 residues. CDR3 in DNA: TGTGCCAGCAGTGTCCTTAGCGGGGGGGGTTCCCCCAGCTCCTACAATGAGCAGTTCTTC. Protein: CASSVLSGGGSPSSYNEQFF.

The gene calls are TRBV6-1 and TRBJ2-7; 7 nucleotides match TRBD1. Trimming removed 1 base from V and 3 bases from J; junction bases left unmatched: 6. This CDR3 contains 15 residues. Germline V CDR1 and CDR2: MNHNS, SASEGT. The CDR3 spells CASSEGEGAIYEQYF. CDR3 coding DNA: TGTGCCAGCAGTGAAGGTGAGGGGGCTATCTACGAGCAGTACTTC.

This clone was counted a single time. J is TRBJ1-3 and V is TRBV6-5; perhaps TRBD1 as D (6 bases). The CDR3 sequence is 14 residues long. Trimming removed 5 bases at V and 2 bases at J, with 10 bases between. Germline values: CDR1 MNHEY, CDR2 SVGAGI. CDR3 coding DNA: TGTGCCAGCAGTAAACAGGGAACTGGAAACACCATATATTTT. This codes for CASSKQGTGNTIYF.

This chain connects TRBV6-5 to TRBJ2-5; 10 bases line up with TRBD1. The length of the CDR3 is 16 residues. Germline V CDR1 and CDR2: MNHEY, SVGAGI. J gave up 3 bases and V 0 bases, and 4 bases lay outside the gene matches. The CDR3 loop reads CASSYSGTGVKETQYF. In DNA form, the CDR3 reads TGTGCCAGCAGTTACTCAGGGACAGGGGTAAAAGAGACCCAGTACTTC.

The chain carries TRBV6-5 and TRBJ1-1; the match to TRBD1 covers 9 bases. Germline V CDR1 and CDR2: MNHEY, SVGAGI. J lost 0 bases, V lost 5 bases, and 4 bases had no gene match. The CDR3 runs 15 residues. The DNA for the CDR3 is TGTGCCAGCAGTAGTAGACAGGGGGTGAACACTGAAGCTTTCTTT. Translated: CASSSRQGVNTEAFF.

This chain uses TRBV5-1 with TRBJ2-7; 10 bases are shared with TRBD1. This CDR3 is built from 16 residues. The germline CDR1 and CDR2 sequences are SGHRS and YFSETQ. The ends lost 4 bases at V and 2 bases at J; junction bases unmatched: 9. The CDR3 here is CASSLRQGAIPYEQYF. The CDR3 DNA reads TGCGCCAGCAGCCTACGACAGGGGGCAATCCCCTACGAGCAGTACTTC.

This rearrangement joins TRBV6-5 to TRBJ1-5; D gene ambiguous. CDR3 length: 15 amino acids. CDR1 and CDR2 (germline): MNHEY, SVGAGI. The ends were cut back, 0 bases at V and 1 base at J, with 7 bases in the middle. The CDR3 sequence is CASSYSRRSNQPQHF. CDR3 sequence (DNA): TGTGCCAGCAGTTACTCGCGGCGGAGCAATCAGCCCCAGCATTTT.

J is TRBJ2-2 and V is TRBV28; D is undetermined. Germline V CDR1 and CDR2: MDHEN, SYDVKM. V lost 5 bases and J lost 3, with 7 bases in between. The CDR3 has 13 residues. The CDR3 DNA sequence: TGTGCCAGCAGTCCGTATGACACCGGGGAGCTGTTTTTT. Translation gives CASSPYDTGELFF.

The J gene is TRBJ2-7, the V gene TRBV5-4, with 9 bases that match TRBD1. The CDR3 has 14 residues. The germline V gene has CDR1 SGHNT and CDR2 YYREEE (reference sequence). V dropped 2 bases and J dropped 1; count of bases not matched to a gene: 1. CDR3 protein: CASSLQGASYEQYF. The CDR3 nucleotides are TGTGCCAGCAGCTTACAGGGGGCTTCCTACGAGCAGTACTTC.

The chain has TRBV6-5 and TRBJ2-2, with D maybe TRBD1 (5 bases). Germline values: CDR1 MNHEY, CDR2 SVGAGI. This CDR3 region has 13 residues. Trimming stripped 6 bases from V and 6 bases from J, with 11 bases between. CDR3 sequence reads: CASRAGSAGELFF. CDR3 bases: TGTGCCAGCAGAGCAGGGTCAGCCGGGGAGCTGTTTTTT.

The gene calls are TRBV5-4 and TRBJ1-1; maybe TRBD1 (5 bases). With 0 bases removed from V and 0 bases from J, the gap between germline ends came to 9 bases. Germline CDR1 SGHNT, CDR2 YYREEE (reference sequence). This CDR3 comprises 15 residues. DNA of the CDR3: TGTGCCAGCAGCTTGGTTGGGGCGATGAACACTGAAGCTTTCTTT. Its protein product is CASSLVGAMNTEAFF.

This clone was seen a single time. The chain uses TRBV6-1 and TRBJ1-4; tentative D call: TRBD1 (5 bases). V gave up 2 bases and J gave up 0 bases, with 10 bases separating them. This CDR3 has 16 residues. Germline CDR1 is MNHNS and CDR2 is SASEGT. The CDR3 coding sequence is TGTGCCAGCAGTGAAAGCCCGACAGCAACTAATGAAAAACTGTTTTTT. It codes for CASSESPTATNEKLFF.

J is TRBJ2-2 and V is TRBV7-9, with TRBD2 matching over 8 bases. The CDR3 length is 16 residues. From germline, CDR1 is SEHNR and CDR2 FQNEAQ (reference sequence). The J segment lost 7 bases and the V segment lost 5 bases, leaving 12 bases of the junction unmatched. CDR3 DNA sequence: TGTGCCAGCAGCCCGTTGGCCAGCGGGGGTGGCGGGGAGCTGTTTTTT. Encoded protein: CASSPLASGGGGELFF.

This chain uses TRBV19 with TRBJ1-1, with TRBD1 matching over 9 bases. The trim removed 6 bases at V and 3 bases at J, leaving 14 bases unmatched. The germline V gene encodes CDR1 LNHDA and CDR2 SQIVND (reference sequence). The CDR3 runs to 17 residues. CDR3 sequence: CASRRNRGRFEDTEAFF. In DNA form, the CDR3 reads TGTGCCAGTAGACGAAACAGGGGGCGATTCGAGGACACTGAAGCTTTCTTT.

J is TRBJ1-1 and V is TRBV2; D uncertain. Trimming shortened V by 5 bases and J by 1 base, and 8 bases separated the two germline ends. Germline V gives CDR1 SNHLY, CDR2 FYNNEI. The CDR3 contains 13 residues. CDR3 DNA: TGTGCCAGCAGTCCACCGGGGAACACTGAAGCTTTCTTT. Translated, it gives CASSPPGNTEAFF.

The chain employs TRBV27 and TRBJ1-1; D is unresolved. Deletions cut 1 base from V and 0 bases from J, with 3 bases between. The CDR3 has 13 amino acids. Germline loops: CDR1 MNHEY, CDR2 SMNVEV (reference sequence). The CDR3 sequence: CASSLLVNTEAFF. The CDR3 nucleotides are TGTGCCAGCAGTTTATTAGTGAACACTGAAGCTTTCTTT.

The rearrangement uses TRBV28 and TRBJ1-5; a possible D gene is TRBD1 (5 bases). V was trimmed by 6 bases and J by 6 bases, leaving 12 bases between them. This CDR3 is 13 amino acids long. Germline V CDR1 and CDR2: MDHEN, SYDVKM. As DNA, the CDR3 is TGTGCCAGCAGGGGGGGTGGAGGTCAGCCCCAGCATTTT. This codes for CASRGGGGQPQHF.

This chain connects TRBV6-1 to TRBJ1-4, with D possibly matching TRBD1 (5 bases). The ends were cut back, 1 base at V and 10 bases at J, with 10 bases in the middle. Germline CDR1 is MNHNS and CDR2 is SASEGT. This CDR3 has 13 amino acids. The CDR3 sequence: CASSEGGRGKLFF. Here the CDR3 DNA reads TGTGCCAGCAGTGAAGGGGGCCGTGGAAAACTGTTTTTT.

This chain joins TRBV28 and TRBJ2-5, with TRBD2 matching 10 bases. The V gene end was trimmed by 4 bases and the J gene end by 4 bases; junction bases not matched to a gene: 9. The V gene's germline CDR1 is MDHEN and CDR2 SYDVKM. This CDR3 has 16 residues. The CDR3 here is CASSSRWASGGETQYF. The CDR3 DNA reads TGTGCCAGCAGTTCGAGGTGGGCTAGCGGGGGAGAGACCCAGTACTTC.

The V and J genes are TRBV5-8 and TRBJ1-4, with no clear D. This CDR3 has 14 residues. Trimming removed 1 base from V and 8 bases from J, with 12 bases in between. Germline-derived CDR1 and CDR2 are SGHTS and YDEGEE. In DNA, the CDR3 is TGTGCCAGCAGCTTGAGGGAGTATGGAGAAAAACTGTTTTTT. Amino acids: CASSLREYGEKLFF.

The chain links TRBV6-6 to TRBJ1-3; no firm D call. V shed 2 bases and J shed 0 bases, with 11 bases lying between them. CDR3 size: 16 residues. CDR1 MNHNY and CDR2 SVGAGI come from the germline V gene (reference sequence). Here the CDR3 reads CASSYGVGYSGNTIYF. CDR3 sequence (DNA): TGTGCCAGCAGTTACGGTGTGGGCTACTCTGGAAACACCATATATTTT.

Written as DNA, the CDR3 is TGTGCCAGCATTCAACTAGGAGCAGGGGGCACTGAAGCTTTCTTT. This codes for CASIQLGAGGTEAFF. The chain has TRBV6-5 and TRBJ1-1, with 7 bases that match TRBD1. The trim removed 7 bases at V and 4 bases at J, leaving 12 bases unmatched. The CDR3 is 15 residues long. Germline lookup yields CDR1 MNHEY and CDR2 SVGAGI.

The chain is built from TRBV6-6 and TRBJ2-1; 9 nucleotides align to TRBD2. The V gene's germline CDR1 is MNHNY and CDR2 SVGAGI (reference sequence). The J segment lost 4 bases and the V segment lost 5 bases, leaving 6 bases of the junction unmatched. This CDR3 spans 15 amino acids. CDR3: CASSLSGGPYNEQFF. CDR3 DNA: TGTGCCAGCAGTCTGAGCGGGGGGCCGTACAATGAGCAGTTCTTC.

The V and J genes are TRBV6-5 and TRBJ2-1; a weak D match, TRBD1 (6 bases). The V gene's germline CDR1 is MNHEY and CDR2 SVGAGI. V lost 4 bases, J lost 4 bases, and 14 bases lay in between. The CDR3 has 15 amino acids. CDR3 amino acids: CASSSGTLRYNEQFF. The CDR3 bases are TGTGCCAGCAGTTCCGGGACACTTCGTTACAATGAGCAGTTCTTC.

Here the CDR3 DNA reads TGTGCCAGCAGCCTACAGGGCACCTACAATGAGCAGTTCTTC. Its protein is CASSLQGTYNEQFF. V is TRBV5-4 and J is TRBJ2-1, with D perhaps matching TRBD1 (6 bases). Germline CDR1 is SGHNT and CDR2 is YYREEE (reference sequence). V lost 4 bases and J 2 bases, leaving 10 bases between the germline ends. This CDR3 has 14 amino acids.

The J gene is TRBJ1-6, the V gene TRBV5-1; D might be TRBD1 (6 bases). The germline gives CDR1 SGHRS, CDR2 YFSETQ. V was trimmed by 3 bases and J by 8 bases, leaving 18 bases between them. This CDR3 spans 16 amino acids. CDR3 amino acids: CASSSSGTLLDSPLHF. The CDR3 region has the DNA TGCGCCAGCAGCTCTTCCGGGACATTATTAGATTCACCCCTCCACTTT.

The chain combines TRBV3-1 (or the pseudogene TRBV3-2) with TRBJ1-1, with TRBD1 as a possible D gene (5 bases). Germline CDR1 reads LGHDT; CDR2 reads YNNKEL (reference sequence). Trimming removed 10 bases at V and 1 base at J, with 13 bases between. The CDR3 is 13 residues long. The CDR3 DNA reads TGTGCCACCTCTACAGGATGGAACACTGAAGCTTTCTTT. Encoded protein: CATSTGWNTEAFF.

This clone has just one count. This chain joins TRBV5-6 and TRBJ2-3; TRBD2 agrees at 15 bases. The CDR3 is 19 amino acids. J was trimmed by 0 bases and V by 3 bases; bases with no gene match: 8. CDR1 and CDR2 from the germline V gene are SGHDT and YYEEEE. In DNA form, the CDR3 reads TGTGCCAGCAGCTGGGCCGGGACTAGCGGGGGGTCTAGCACAGATACGCAGTATTTT. Protein sequence: CASSWAGTSGGSSTDTQYF.

The CDR3 here is CASSWDTSSYNEQFF. In DNA, the CDR3 is TGTGCCAGCAGCTGGGACACGAGCTCCTACAATGAGCAGTTCTTC. The genes are TRBV7-9 and TRBJ2-1; a weak D match, TRBD1 (6 bases). CDR3 length equals 15 residues. With 4 bases removed from V and 0 bases from J, the gap between germline ends came to 10 bases. CDR1 and CDR2 (germline): SEHNR, FQNEAQ (reference sequence).

This chain connects TRBV5-1 to TRBJ2-5, with 7 bases fitting TRBD1. CDR1 SGHRS and CDR2 YFSETQ come from the germline V gene. CDR3 size: 15 residues. Trimming at V came to 4 bases and at J to 4 bases, leaving 10 bases not matched to a gene. The CDR3 nucleotides read TGCGCCAGCAGCCGTACAGGGGTATCGGGAGAGACCCAGTACTTC. It specifies CASSRTGVSGETQYF.